This TCR beta chain stems from a study of cytotoxic CD8 clonotypes in ibrutinib-treated CLL. The J segment lost 6 bases and the V segment lost 2 bases, leaving 3 bases of the junction unmatched. Germline V gene sequence: CDR1 MNHEY, CDR2 SMNVEV (reference sequence). The CDR3 has 14 amino acids. Produced via immunoSEQ multiplex PCR; TCRdb's table is partial and in-frame only. The table shows about 68,000 clones, with roughly 72% occurring only once. The origin of this receptor is a human donor with chronic lymphocytic leukemia. The J gene is TRBJ2-1, the V gene TRBV27; 8 nucleotides line up with TRBD2. The specimen was PBMCs, collected after 12 months of ibrutinib treatment. CDR3 sequence: CASSLGTSSNEQFF. The CDR3, as DNA: TGTGCCAGCAGTTTAGGGACTAGTTCCAATGAGCAGTTCTTC.